The present T cell receptor (beta chain) was sequenced within a study of graft-versus-host responses after intestinal transplantation. Study summary: Multivisceral, liver-intestinal, or isolated intestinal transplants were received by the recipients. Recipients were all induced with anti-thymocyte globulin, then given tacrolimus and steroids for two to three years. Study-wide findings and caveats: Patients who carried graft-donor T cell macrochimerism also had high graft-versus-host to host-versus-graft clonal ratios in their allografts. Recipient marrow showed GvH clones, some seen first in ileum or blood.

As concerns this clone: Its antigen is undetermined.

The method was immunoSEQ multiplex PCR; TCRdb's version includes in-frame clones alone and lacks a portion of them. This sample has 75,000 to 95,000 clones, with less than 95% found just once. V lost 3 bases to trimming and J lost 0 bases; unmatched junction nucleotides: 5. The CDR3 is 16 amino acids. CDR1 MDHEN and CDR2 SYDVKM come from the germline V gene. The receptor's source is a human donor who was the organ donor for an intestinal transplant. The sample in question was unstimulated CD4+ T cells sorted from spleen or lymph node cells, obtained before transplant. The chain links TRBV28 to TRBJ2-7, with TRBD2 matching over 10 bases. The DNA for the CDR3 is TGTGCCAGCAGTTTCCCGGGACTAGCGAGCTCCTACGAGCAGTACTTC. Protein product: CASSFPGLASSYEQYF. The variable domain in full, completed from reference TRBV28 and TRBJ2-7, reads DVKVTQSSRYLVKRTGEKVFLECVQDMDHENMFWYRQDPGLGLRLIYFSYDVKMKEKGDIPEGYSVSREKKERFSLILESASTNQTSMYLCASSFPGLASSYEQYFGPGTRLTVT.